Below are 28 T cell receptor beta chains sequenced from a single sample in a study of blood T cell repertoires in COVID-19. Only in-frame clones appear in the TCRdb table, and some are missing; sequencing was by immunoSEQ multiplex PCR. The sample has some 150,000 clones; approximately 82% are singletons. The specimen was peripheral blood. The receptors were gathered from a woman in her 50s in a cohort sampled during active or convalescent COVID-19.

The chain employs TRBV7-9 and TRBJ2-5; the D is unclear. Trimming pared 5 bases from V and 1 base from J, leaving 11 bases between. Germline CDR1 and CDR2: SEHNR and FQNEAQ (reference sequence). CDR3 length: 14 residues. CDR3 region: CASSPRAGQETQYF. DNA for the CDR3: TGTGCCAGCAGCCCGAGAGCCGGCCAAGAGACCCAGTACTTC.

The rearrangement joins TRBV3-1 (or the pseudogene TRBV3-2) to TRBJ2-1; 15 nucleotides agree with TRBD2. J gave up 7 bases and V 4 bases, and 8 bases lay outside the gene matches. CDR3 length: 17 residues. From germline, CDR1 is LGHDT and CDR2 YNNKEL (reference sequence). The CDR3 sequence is CASSRRTSGGAGNEQFF. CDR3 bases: TGTGCCAGCAGCCGAAGGACTAGCGGGGGGGCAGGGAATGAGCAGTTCTTC.

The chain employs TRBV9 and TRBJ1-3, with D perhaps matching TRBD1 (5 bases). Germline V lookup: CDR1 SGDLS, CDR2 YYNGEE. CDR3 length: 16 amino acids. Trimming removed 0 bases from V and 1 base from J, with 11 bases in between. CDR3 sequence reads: CASSVDPGGSGNTIYF. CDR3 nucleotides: TGTGCCAGCAGCGTAGATCCGGGGGGATCTGGAAACACCATATATTTT.

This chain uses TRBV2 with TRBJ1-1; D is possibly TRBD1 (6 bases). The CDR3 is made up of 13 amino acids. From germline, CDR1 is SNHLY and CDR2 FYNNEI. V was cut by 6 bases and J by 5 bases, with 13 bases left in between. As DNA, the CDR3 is TGTGCCAGCAGGTCCCTCAGGGGAACTGAAGCTTTCTTT. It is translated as CASRSLRGTEAFF.

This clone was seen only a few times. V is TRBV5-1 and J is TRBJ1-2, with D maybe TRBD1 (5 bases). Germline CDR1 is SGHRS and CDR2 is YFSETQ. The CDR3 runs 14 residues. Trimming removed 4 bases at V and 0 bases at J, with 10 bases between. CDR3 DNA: TGCGCCAGCAGCCAGTCAGGGTCTAACTATGGCTACACCTTC. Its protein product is CASSQSGSNYGYTF.

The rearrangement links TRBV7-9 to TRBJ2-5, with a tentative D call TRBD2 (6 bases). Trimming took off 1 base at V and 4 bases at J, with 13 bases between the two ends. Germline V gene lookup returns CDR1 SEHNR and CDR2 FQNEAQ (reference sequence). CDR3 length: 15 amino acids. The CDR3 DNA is TGTGCCAGCAGCTTAGGTTTCGCGGGGTCAGAGACCCAGTACTTC. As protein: CASSLGFAGSETQYF. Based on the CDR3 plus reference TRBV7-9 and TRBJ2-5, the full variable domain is DTGVSQNPRHKITKRGQNVTFRCDPISEHNRLYWYRQTLGQGPEFLTYFQNEAQLEKSRLLSDRFSAERPKGSFSTLEIQRTEQGDSAMYLCASSLGFAGSETQYFGPGTRLLVL.

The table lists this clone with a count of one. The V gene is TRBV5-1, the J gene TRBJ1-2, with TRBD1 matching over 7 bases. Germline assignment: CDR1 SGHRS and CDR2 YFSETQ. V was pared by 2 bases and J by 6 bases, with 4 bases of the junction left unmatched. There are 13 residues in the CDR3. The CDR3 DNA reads TGCGCCAGCAGCTTACCGCAGGGGGATGGCTACACCTTC. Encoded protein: CASSLPQGDGYTF.

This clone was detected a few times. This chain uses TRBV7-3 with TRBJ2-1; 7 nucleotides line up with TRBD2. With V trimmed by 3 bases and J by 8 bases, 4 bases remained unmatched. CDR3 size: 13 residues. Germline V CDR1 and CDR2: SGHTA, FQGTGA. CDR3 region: CASSFRRGDEQFF. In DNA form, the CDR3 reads TGTGCCAGCAGCTTTCGACGGGGGGATGAGCAGTTCTTC.

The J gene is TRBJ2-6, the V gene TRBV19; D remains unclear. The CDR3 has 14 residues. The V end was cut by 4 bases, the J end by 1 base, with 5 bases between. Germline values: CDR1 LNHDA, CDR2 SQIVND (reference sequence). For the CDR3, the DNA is TGTGCCAGTAGTAGGCCATCTGGGGCCAACGTCCTGACTTTC. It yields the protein CASSRPSGANVLTF.

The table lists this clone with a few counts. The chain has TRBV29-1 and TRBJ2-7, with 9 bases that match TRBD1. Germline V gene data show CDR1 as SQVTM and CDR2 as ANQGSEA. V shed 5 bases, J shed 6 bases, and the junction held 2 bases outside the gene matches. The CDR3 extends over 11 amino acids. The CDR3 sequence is CSVTTGGEQYF. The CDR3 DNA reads TGCAGCGTTACGACAGGGGGCGAGCAGTACTTC.

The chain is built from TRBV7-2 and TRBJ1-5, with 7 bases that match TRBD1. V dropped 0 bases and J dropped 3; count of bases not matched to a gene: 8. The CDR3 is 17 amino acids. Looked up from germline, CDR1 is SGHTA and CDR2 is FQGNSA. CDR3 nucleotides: TGTGCCAGCAGCTTAGCCCCCCGGACAGGCAACAATCAGCCCCAGCATTTT. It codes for CASSLAPRTGNNQPQHF.

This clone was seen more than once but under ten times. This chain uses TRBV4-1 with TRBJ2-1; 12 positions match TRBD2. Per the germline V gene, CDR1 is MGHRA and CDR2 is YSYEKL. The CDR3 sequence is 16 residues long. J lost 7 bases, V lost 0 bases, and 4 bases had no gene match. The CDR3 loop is CASSQDRLAGGNEQFF. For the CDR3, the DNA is TGCGCCAGCAGCCAAGATCGCCTAGCGGGGGGGAATGAGCAGTTCTTC.

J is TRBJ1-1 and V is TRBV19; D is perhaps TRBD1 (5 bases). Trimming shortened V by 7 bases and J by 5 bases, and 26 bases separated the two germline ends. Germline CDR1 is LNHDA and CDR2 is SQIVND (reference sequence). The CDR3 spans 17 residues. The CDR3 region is CASNPGLPRGVGTEAFF. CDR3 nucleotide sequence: TGTGCCAGTAACCCGGGACTGCCGCGCGGGGTGGGGACTGAAGCTTTCTTT.

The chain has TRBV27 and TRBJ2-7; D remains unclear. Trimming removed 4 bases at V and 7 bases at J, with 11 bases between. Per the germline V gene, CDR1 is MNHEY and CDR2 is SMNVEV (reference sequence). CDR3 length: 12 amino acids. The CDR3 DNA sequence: TGTGCCAGCAGTTCCCATGACGGGGAGCAGTACTTC. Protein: CASSSHDGEQYF.

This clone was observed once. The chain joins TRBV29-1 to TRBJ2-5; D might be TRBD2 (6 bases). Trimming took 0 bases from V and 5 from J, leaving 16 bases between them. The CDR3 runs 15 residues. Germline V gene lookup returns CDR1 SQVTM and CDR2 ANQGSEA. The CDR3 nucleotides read TGCAGCGTTGAAGACCTAGTGAGTGGGGGGGAGACCCAGTACTTC. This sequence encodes CSVEDLVSGGETQYF.

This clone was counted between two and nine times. The CDR3 here is CAISGPQRGDNEQFF. DNA of the CDR3: TGTGCCATCAGTGGCCCCCAGCGAGGCGACAATGAGCAGTTCTTC. This sequence joins TRBV10-3 and TRBJ2-1; D gene ambiguous. CDR3 length: 15 residues. Germline V gene sequence: CDR1 ENHRY, CDR2 SYGVKD. Trimming cost V 4 bases and J 5 bases, with 15 bases left between them.

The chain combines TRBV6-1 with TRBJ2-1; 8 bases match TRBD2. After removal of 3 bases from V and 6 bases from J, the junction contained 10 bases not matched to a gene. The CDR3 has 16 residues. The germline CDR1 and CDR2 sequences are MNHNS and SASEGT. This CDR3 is CASSEGSGAPANEQFF. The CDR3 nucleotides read TGTGCCAGCAGTGAGGGTAGCGGGGCGCCCGCCAATGAGCAGTTCTTC.

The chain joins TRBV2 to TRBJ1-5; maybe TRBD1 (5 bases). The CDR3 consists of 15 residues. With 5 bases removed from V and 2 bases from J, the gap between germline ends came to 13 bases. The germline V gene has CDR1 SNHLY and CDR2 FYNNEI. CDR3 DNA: TGTGCCAGCAGTACACAGGCACAGGGCAATCAGCCCCAGCATTTT. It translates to CASSTQAQGNQPQHF.

The CDR3 is CASSPSGYGYTF. CDR3 coding DNA: TGTGCCAGCAGCCCCTCCGGGTATGGCTACACCTTC. The gene calls are TRBV11-2 and TRBJ1-2; D remains ambiguous. V was cut by 5 bases and J by 5 bases, with 9 bases left in between. CDR3 length: 12 residues. Germline V gene data show CDR1 as SGHAT and CDR2 as FQNNGV.

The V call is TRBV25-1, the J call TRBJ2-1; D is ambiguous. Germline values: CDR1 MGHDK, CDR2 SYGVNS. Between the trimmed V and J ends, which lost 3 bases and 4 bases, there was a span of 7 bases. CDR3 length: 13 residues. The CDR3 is CASSDYRYNEQFF. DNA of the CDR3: TGTGCCAGCAGTGATTACAGATACAATGAGCAGTTCTTC.

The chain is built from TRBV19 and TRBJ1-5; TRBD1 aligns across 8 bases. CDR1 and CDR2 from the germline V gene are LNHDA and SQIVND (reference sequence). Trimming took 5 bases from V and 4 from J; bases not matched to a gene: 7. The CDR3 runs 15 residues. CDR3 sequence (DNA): TGTGCCAGTAGTCTGGACAGGGAGGGGAATCAGCCCCAGCATTTT. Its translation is CASSLDREGNQPQHF.

The CDR3 region has the DNA TGTGCCAGCAGTTGGGGACAGGGTGGCACTGAAGCTTTCTTT. Amino acids: CASSWGQGGTEAFF. The chain combines TRBV6-5 with TRBJ1-1, with TRBD1 matching over 9 bases. Trimming took 4 bases from V and 4 from J; bases not matched to a gene: 4. CDR1 is MNHEY, CDR2 SVGAGI, per germline. This CDR3 has 14 residues.

The chain's CDR3 is CASVGRPDTQYF. DNA of the CDR3: TGTGCTAGTGTTGGCAGGCCAGATACGCAGTATTTT. V gene TRBV12-5 combines with J gene TRBJ2-3; D gene uncertain. The CDR3 runs to 12 residues. Germline V lookup: CDR1 LGHNT, CDR2 FRNRAP. V lost 7 bases, J lost 4 bases, and 9 bases lay in between. Filled out from reference TRBV12-5 and TRBJ2-3, the complete variable domain reads DARVTQTPRHKVTEMGQEVTMRCQPILGHNTVFWYRQTMMQGLELLAYFRNRAPLDDSGMPKDRFSAEMPDATLATLKIQPSEPRDSAVYFCASVGRPDTQYFGPGTRLTVL.

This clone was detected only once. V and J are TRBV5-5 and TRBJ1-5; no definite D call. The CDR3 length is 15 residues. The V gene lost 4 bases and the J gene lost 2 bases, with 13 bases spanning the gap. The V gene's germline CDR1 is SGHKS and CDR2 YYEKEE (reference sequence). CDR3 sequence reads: CASSPDIPGNQPQHF. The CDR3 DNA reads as TGTGCCAGCAGCCCCGACATACCTGGCAATCAGCCCCAGCATTTT.

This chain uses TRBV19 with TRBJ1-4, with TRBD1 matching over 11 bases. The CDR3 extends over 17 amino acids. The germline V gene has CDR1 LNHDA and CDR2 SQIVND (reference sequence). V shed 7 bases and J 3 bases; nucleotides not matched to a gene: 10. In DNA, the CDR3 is TGTGCCAGTACCGGCGGACAGGGGGCTCCAGCTAATGAAAAACTGTTTTTT. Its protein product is CASTGGQGAPANEKLFF.

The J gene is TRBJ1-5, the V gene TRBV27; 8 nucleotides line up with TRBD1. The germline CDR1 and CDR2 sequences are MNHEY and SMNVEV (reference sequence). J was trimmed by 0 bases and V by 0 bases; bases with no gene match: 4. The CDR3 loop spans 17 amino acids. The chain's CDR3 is CASSLSRTGYSNQPQHF. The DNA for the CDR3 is TGTGCCAGCAGTTTATCGAGGACAGGGTATAGCAATCAGCCCCAGCATTTT.

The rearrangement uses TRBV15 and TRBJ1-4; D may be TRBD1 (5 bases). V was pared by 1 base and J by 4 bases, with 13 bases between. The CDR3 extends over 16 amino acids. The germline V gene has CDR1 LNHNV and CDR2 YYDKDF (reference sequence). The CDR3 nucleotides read TGTGCCACCAGCAGAGGTGACGACAGCAGTAATGAAAAACTGTTTTTT. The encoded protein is CATSRGDDSSNEKLFF.

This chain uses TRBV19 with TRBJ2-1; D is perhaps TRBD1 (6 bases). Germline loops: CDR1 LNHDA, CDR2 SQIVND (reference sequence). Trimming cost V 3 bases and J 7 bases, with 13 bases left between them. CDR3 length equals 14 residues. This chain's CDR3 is CASSIQSRGNEQFF. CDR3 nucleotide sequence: TGTGCCAGTAGTATCCAATCCAGGGGAAATGAGCAGTTCTTC.